This T cell receptor (beta chain) comes out of a study of shared clonotypes between healthy human individuals. The data were produced by immunoSEQ multiplex PCR, yet TCRdb's version contains in-frame clones alone and is incomplete. The sample carries a few million clones, more than 80% recorded once. There were no recent acute infections or vaccinations among the donors, who were healthy HIV-negative adults. The CDR3 extends over 15 amino acids. The germline V gene encodes CDR1 ENHRY and CDR2 SYGVKD. V gave up 2 bases and J gave up 7 bases, with 14 bases separating them. Specimen: naive CD4+ T cells sorted from blood. Noted subset: CD45RA+ positively selected. V is TRBV10-3 and J is TRBJ1-4; tentatively, D is TRBD1 (5 bases). The TCR sequence derives from a man younger than 30 in good health. The CDR3 reads CAISEGEGWTEKLFF. The DNA for the CDR3 is TGTGCCATCAGTGAGGGGGAGGGGTGGACTGAAAAACTGTTTTTT.